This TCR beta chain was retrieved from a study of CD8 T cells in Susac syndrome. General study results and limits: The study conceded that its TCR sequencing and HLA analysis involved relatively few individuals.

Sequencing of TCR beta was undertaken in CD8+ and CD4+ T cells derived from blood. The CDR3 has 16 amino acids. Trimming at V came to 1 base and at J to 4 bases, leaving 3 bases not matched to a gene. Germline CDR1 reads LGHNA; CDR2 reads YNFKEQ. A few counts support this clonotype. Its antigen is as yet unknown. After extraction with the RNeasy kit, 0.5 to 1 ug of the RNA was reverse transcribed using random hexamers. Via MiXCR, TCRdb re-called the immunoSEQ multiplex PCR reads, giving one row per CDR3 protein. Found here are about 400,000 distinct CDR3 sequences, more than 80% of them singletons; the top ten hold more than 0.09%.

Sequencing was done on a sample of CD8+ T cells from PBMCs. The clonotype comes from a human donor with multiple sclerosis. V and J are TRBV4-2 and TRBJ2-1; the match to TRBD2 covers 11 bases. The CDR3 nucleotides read TGTGCCAGCAGCCAAGCACTAGCGGGGGTATACAATGAGCAGTTCTTC. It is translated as CASSQALAGVYNEQFF.